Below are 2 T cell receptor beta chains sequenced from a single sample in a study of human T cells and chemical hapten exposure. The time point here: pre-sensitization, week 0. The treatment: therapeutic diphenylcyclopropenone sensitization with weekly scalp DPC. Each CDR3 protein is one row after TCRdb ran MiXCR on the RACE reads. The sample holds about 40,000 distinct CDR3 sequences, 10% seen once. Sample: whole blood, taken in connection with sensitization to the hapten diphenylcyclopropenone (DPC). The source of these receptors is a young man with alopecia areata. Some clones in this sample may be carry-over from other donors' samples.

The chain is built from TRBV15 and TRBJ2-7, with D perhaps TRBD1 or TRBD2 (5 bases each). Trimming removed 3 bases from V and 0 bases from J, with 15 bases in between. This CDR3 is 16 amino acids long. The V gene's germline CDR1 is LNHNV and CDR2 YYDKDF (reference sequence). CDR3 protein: CATSRGTAVNSYEQYV. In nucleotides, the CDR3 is TGTGCCACCAGCAGGGGGACGGCCGTGAACTCCTACGAGCAGTACGTC.

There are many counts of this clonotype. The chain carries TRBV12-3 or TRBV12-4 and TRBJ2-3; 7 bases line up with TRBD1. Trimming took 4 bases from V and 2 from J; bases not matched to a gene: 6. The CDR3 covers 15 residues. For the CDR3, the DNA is TGTGCCAGCAGTTCCTGGACAGGCGTCACAGATACGCAGTATTTT. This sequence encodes CASSSWTGVTDTQYF.